This T cell receptor beta chain was profiled in a study of blood T cell repertoires in COVID-19. Looking at the study overall: Sources were T cells, B-cell-depleted T cells, or PBMCs; the material itself was cDNA or gDNA.

Libraries were prepared by immunoSEQ multiplex PCR; TCRdb keeps only in-frame clonotypes and omits some of them. The data show 70,000 to 90,000 clones, around nine tenths seen once. V lost 4 bases to trimming and J lost 3 bases; unmatched junction nucleotides: 5. The CDR3 has 14 residues. Germline lookup yields CDR1 SGHRS and CDR2 YFSETQ. The receptor was isolated from a woman in her forties or fifties with acute COVID-19. The sequencing input was PBMCs or T cells enriched from blood (not recorded which). The chain employs TRBV5-1 and TRBJ1-2, with TRBD1 matching over 8 bases. The CDR3 reads CASSMDRADYGYTF. CDR3 nucleotides: TGCGCCAGCAGCATGGACAGGGCCGACTATGGCTACACCTTC.